This entry concerns a single TCR beta chain. The specificity of this receptor is unknown. No much larger clonotype is one base removed from it; base qualities were not supplied. This entry comes from a study of blood T cells in healthy people across ages (dated by TCRdb to about 2015). The study in broad terms: In model experiments, template switching captured roughly one uniquely barcoded TCR beta cDNA molecule for every two T cells. The study measured age-related changes in TCR beta repertoire diversity using deep sequencing normalized with unique cDNA molecular identifiers. The donors were divided into four age groups: young (average about 16 years), middle-aged (under 40), aged (about 60) and long-lived (about 90). To avoid experimental bias, donors of different ages were spread randomly across the sequencing lanes. For two donors (one aged 18 to 30 and one aged 80 or older), the study analyzed two additional independent replicas of 1 million unique cDNA reads from the same blood draw.

Results and caveats for the whole study, not just this receptor: Observed TCR beta diversity correlated strongly with the percentage of naive T cells measured by flow cytometry. Estimates of total diversity based on one million sequenced T cells were considered lower bounds and underestimates. Because the CMV infection status of the donors was unknown, age-related changes in expanded clonotypes may potentially have been confounded. Observed TCR beta diversity per million T cells fell roughly linearly with age, and a significant reduction was already apparent by age roughly 40. Bulk unsorted PBMC profiling prevented conclusive comparison of naive and antigen-experienced compartments. Compared with the aged group, the long-lived group had more naive CD4+ T cells, fewer expanded clones and increased TCR diversity, suggesting age selection.

The protocol used for the library was 5' RACE. The sample was run on an Illumina HiSeq 2500. The second PCR ran for roughly 7 to 12 cycles and used a J-beta primer mix along with a sample-barcoded 5' primer. A template-switch 5' adaptor carrying 12 random nucleotides introduced a unique molecular identifier onto each TCR beta cDNA molecule. Each sample yielded at least 3 million CDR3-containing paired-end reads. All of the RNA was converted into first-strand cDNA using the Mint cDNA synthesis kit, with a TRBC-specific oligonucleotide serving as the primer. After uracil-DNA glycosylase treatment, a first 18-cycle PCR used universal primers M1SS and BC2_uni_R on all cDNA. As for the authors' bioinformatics: Each sample was normalized by randomly selecting 1 million high-quality reads, each carrying a distinct molecular identifier. Instead of being binned into consensus sequences, reads that shared molecular identifiers were thrown out. CDR3 identification, clonotype clustering and error correction used MiTCR with a Q25 quality threshold and the strictest error-elimination algorithm. A nonparametric unseen species model using Euler transformation provided a lower-bound estimate of total TCR beta diversity. In-frame beta chains were kept once TCRdb had trimmed the public reads at Q25 with fastp and called clones with MiXCR. CDR3 protein duplicates are merged, each entry listing the most common genes and DNA. The V and J calls were determined by TCRdb, not by the authors. The sample table records 1.2 million to 1.5 million distinct CDR3 sequences; 55% to 75% of these occur just once. The ten most abundant clones make up about 6.3% of the sample.

Per the germline V gene (reference sequence), SEHNR is the CDR1 and FQNEAQ is the CDR2. V drops 0 bases and J drops 3 bases, leaving 11 bases in between. The CDR3 covers 15 residues, taking in both the cysteine and the phenylalanine. The kept DNA is CDR3 alone, 45 bases in frame from the first base. The 35 to 40 donors, aged about 6 to 95 years, were systemically healthy Caucasian individuals from Russia. Each donor gave ten milliliters of peripheral blood, drawn into EDTA-treated Vacutainer tubes. Ficoll-Paque density-gradient centrifugation was used to isolate PBMCs, with at least 6.5 million per sample. Trizol reagent was used to extract total RNA from PBMCs, with at least 5.5 micrograms per sample. For every donor, flow cytometry on a PBMC aliquot measured the percentage of naive CD45RAhigh/CD27high T cells.

This sequence was found in a man in his late teens or twenties in good health. The sample was blood. The chain couples TRBV7-9 to TRBJ1-1; the D gene cannot be resolved reliably. In nucleotide form, the sequence is TGTGCCAGCAGCTTAGCGCATGGAATGCACACTGAAGCTTTCTTT. The encoded protein is CASSLAHGMHTEAFF.